The 10 T cell receptor beta chains presented below share a single source sample, sequenced in a study of T cells in localized non-small cell lung cancer. Repertoires were generated with immunoSEQ multiplex PCR, while TCRdb's copy carries only in-frame clones and drops some. The table lists about 24,000 clones, about nine tenths of them singletons. This material consisted of peripheral blood, taken before any cancer treatment. The receptors come from a man between 40 and 70 years old with stage I squamous cell lung carcinoma.

This rearrangement joins TRBV5-4 to TRBJ2-1; TRBD2 matches 9 bases. Germline V gene data show CDR1 as SGHNT and CDR2 as YYREEE (reference sequence). The CDR3 runs 15 residues. Trimming took 3 bases from V and 5 from J; bases not matched to a gene: 6. The CDR3 DNA sequence: TGTGCCAGCAGCTCAAGCGGGGGGTTCGACAATGAGCAGTTCTTC. This gives the protein CASSSSGGFDNEQFF.

The rearrangement joins TRBV5-4 to TRBJ2-2; 9 bases are shared with TRBD1. Germline CDR1 and CDR2: SGHNT and YYREEE (reference sequence). V was clipped by 4 bases and J by 5 bases; unmatched bases: 9. The CDR3 extends over 16 amino acids. In DNA, the CDR3 is TGTGCCAGCAGCGAACCGAGACAGGGGGGAACCGGGGAGCTGTTTTTT. Protein: CASSEPRQGGTGELFF.

The V and J genes are TRBV7-9 and TRBJ2-1, with 7 bases matching TRBD1. The germline gives CDR1 SEHNR, CDR2 FQNEAQ (reference sequence). This CDR3 is built from 13 residues. The ends lost 8 bases at V and 4 bases at J; junction bases unmatched: 5. CDR3 region: CASPGQPYNEQFF. CDR3 sequence (DNA): TGTGCCAGCCCGGGACAGCCATACAATGAGCAGTTCTTC.

The chain combines TRBV18 with TRBJ1-2; D remains unclear. Trimming shortened V by 3 bases and J by 7 bases, and 12 bases separated the two germline ends. CDR1 and CDR2 (germline): KGHSH, LQKENI. There are 13 residues in the CDR3. The CDR3: CASSPGTLVGYTF. DNA for the CDR3: TGTGCCAGCTCACCTGGTACCCTTGTTGGCTACACCTTC.

The chain has TRBV2 and TRBJ1-1; maybe TRBD1 (6 bases). The CDR3 runs to 18 residues. The germline gives CDR1 SNHLY, CDR2 FYNNEI. V was clipped by 0 bases and J by 0 bases, with 17 bases between them. The DNA for the CDR3 is TGTGCCAGCAGTGAAGCGCTTGGGGGCAGGATGATGAACACTGAAGCTTTCTTT. Residues: CASSEALGGRMMNTEAFF.

This chain joins TRBV7-2 and TRBJ2-7; D possibly uses TRBD1 or TRBD2 (5 bases each). The germline V gene has CDR1 SGHTA and CDR2 FQGNSA. This CDR3 has 15 residues. The V and J ends lost 1 base and 3 bases respectively, with 13 bases between them. The CDR3 DNA sequence: TGTGCCAGCAGCTTAGAAATAAATGGGGGCTACGAGCAGTACTTC. It is translated as CASSLEINGGYEQYF.

This rearrangement joins TRBV6-1 to TRBJ2-3, with 7 bases that match TRBD1. Trimming cost V 4 bases and J 1 base; bases outside gene matches: 11. Germline V gives CDR1 MNHNS, CDR2 SASEGT. The CDR3 loop spans 17 amino acids. CDR3 residues: CASSALKGAWGTDTQYF. In DNA form, the CDR3 reads TGTGCCAGCAGTGCCCTGAAGGGGGCGTGGGGCACAGATACGCAGTATTTT.

J is TRBJ1-6 and V is TRBV19; D unresolved. This CDR3 spans 13 amino acids. Per germline, CDR1 LNHDA and CDR2 SQIVND (reference sequence). V was shortened by 3 bases and J by 7 bases, with 7 bases between the two germline ends. For the CDR3, the DNA is TGTGCCAGTAGTATCGGGGAGAATTCACCCCTCCACTTT. It yields the protein CASSIGENSPLHF. Drawing the rest from reference TRBV19 and TRBJ1-6, the complete variable domain is DGGITQSPKYLFRKEGQNVTLSCEQNLNHDAMYWYRQDPGQGLRLIYYSQIVNDFQKGDIAEGYSVSREKKESFPLTVTSAQKNPTAFYLCASSIGENSPLHFGNGTRLTVT.

The V call is TRBV4-1, the J call TRBJ2-7, with unresolved D. The CDR3 is 13 amino acids. Trimming stripped 0 bases from V and 6 bases from J, with 9 bases between. Per germline, CDR1 MGHRA and CDR2 YSYEKL. The CDR3 is CASSQDRFTEQYF. Written as DNA, the CDR3 is TGCGCCAGCAGCCAAGATCGGTTCACCGAGCAGTACTTC.

The chain combines TRBV7-9 with TRBJ2-7; D remains unclear. The CDR3 contains 14 residues. Germline CDR1 and CDR2: SEHNR and FQNEAQ (reference sequence). V dropped 0 bases and J dropped 1 base, with 7 bases sitting between them. The CDR3 sequence: CASSLALKSYEQYF. As DNA, the CDR3 is TGTGCCAGCAGCTTAGCCCTCAAGTCCTACGAGCAGTACTTC.